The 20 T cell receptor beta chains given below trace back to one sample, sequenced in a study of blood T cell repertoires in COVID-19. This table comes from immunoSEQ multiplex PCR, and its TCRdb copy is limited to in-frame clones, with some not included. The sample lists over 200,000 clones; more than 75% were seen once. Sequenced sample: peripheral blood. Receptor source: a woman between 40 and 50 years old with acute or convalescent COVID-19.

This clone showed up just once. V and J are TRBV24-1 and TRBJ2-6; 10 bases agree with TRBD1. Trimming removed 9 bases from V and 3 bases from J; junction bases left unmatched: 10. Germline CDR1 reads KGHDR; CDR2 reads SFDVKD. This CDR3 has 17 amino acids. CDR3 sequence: CATSAGTGAVGANVLTF. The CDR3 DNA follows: TGTGCCACCTCCGCCGGGACAGGGGCAGTTGGGGCCAACGTCCTGACTTTC.

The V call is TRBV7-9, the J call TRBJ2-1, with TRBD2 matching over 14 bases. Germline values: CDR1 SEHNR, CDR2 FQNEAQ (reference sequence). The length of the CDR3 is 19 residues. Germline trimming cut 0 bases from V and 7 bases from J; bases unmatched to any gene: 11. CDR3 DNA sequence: TGTGCCAGCAGCTTAGCTAAAGGGACTAGCGGGAGTTTGATGAATGAGCAGTTCTTC. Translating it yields CASSLAKGTSGSLMNEQFF.

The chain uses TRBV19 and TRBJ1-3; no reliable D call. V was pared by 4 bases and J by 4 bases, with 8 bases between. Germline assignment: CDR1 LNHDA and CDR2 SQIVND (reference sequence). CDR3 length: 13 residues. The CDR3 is CASSNTQGNTIYF. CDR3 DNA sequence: TGTGCCAGTAGTAACACACAGGGAAACACCATATATTTT.

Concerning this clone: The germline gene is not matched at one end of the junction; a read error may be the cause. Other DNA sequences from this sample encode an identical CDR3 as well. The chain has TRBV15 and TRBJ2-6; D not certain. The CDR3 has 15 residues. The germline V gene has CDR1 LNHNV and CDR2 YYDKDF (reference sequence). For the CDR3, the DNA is TGCGCCACCAGCCCTCGAGGCCCCGGGGCCAACGTCCTGACTTTC. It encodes CATSPRGPGANVLTF. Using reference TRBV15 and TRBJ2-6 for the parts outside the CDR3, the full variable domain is DAMVIQNPRYQVTQFGKPVTLSCSQTLNHNVMYWYQQKSSQAPKLLFHYYDKDFNNEADTPDNFQSRRPNTSFCFLDIRSPGLGDTAMYLCATSPRGPGANVLTFGAGSRLTVL.

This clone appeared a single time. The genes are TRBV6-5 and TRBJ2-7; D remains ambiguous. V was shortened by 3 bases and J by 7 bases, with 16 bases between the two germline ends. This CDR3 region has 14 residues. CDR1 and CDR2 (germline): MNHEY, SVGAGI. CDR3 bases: TGTGCCAGCAGTTATTCTCCCGATATGAGAGAGCAGTACTTC. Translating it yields CASSYSPDMREQYF.

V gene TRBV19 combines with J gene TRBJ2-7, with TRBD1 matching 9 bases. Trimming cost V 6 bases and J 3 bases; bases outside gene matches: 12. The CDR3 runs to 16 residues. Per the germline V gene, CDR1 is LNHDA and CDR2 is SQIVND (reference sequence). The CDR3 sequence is CASRSDGTGQRYEQYF. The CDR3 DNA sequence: TGTGCCAGTAGGTCTGACGGGACAGGGCAACGCTACGAGCAGTACTTC.

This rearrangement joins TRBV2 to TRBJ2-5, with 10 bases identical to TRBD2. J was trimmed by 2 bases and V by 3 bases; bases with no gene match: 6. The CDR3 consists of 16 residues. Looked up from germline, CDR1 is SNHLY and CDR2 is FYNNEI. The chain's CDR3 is CASSEIAGGGQETQYF. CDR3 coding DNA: TGTGCCAGCAGTGAGATAGCGGGAGGTGGGCAAGAGACCCAGTACTTC.

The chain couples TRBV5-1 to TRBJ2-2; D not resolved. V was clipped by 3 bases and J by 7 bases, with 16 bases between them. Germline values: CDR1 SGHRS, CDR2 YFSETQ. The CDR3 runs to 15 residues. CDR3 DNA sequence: TGCGCCAGCAGCTCCGCCCCCTGGCGGAACGGGGAGCTGTTTTTT. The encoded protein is CASSSAPWRNGELFF.

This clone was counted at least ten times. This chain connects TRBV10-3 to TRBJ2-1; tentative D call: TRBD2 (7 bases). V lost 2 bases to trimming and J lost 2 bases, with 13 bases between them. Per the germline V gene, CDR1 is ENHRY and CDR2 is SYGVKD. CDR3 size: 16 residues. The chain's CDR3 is CAISEVRGATYNEQFF. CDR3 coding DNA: TGTGCCATCAGTGAGGTACGGGGGGCAACCTACAATGAGCAGTTCTTC.

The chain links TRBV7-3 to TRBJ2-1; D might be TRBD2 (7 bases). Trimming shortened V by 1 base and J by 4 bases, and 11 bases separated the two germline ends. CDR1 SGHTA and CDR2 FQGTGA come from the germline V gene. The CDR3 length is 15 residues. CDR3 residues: CASSLKGGTYNEQFF. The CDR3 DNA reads TGTGCCAGCAGCTTAAAGGGGGGGACTTACAATGAGCAGTTCTTC.

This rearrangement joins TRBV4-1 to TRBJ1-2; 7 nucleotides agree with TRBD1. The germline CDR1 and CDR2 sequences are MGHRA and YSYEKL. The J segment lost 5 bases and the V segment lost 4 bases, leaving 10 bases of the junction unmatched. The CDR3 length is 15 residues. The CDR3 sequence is CASSLHRDREYGYTF. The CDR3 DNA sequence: TGCGCCAGCAGCCTACACCGGGACAGAGAGTATGGCTACACCTTC.

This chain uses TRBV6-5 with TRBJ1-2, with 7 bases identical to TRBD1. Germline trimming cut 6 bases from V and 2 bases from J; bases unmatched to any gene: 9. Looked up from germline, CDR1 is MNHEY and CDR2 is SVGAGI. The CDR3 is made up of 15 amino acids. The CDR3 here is CASRTGQHQNYGYTF. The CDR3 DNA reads TGTGCCAGCAGGACGGGACAGCACCAAAACTATGGCTACACCTTC.

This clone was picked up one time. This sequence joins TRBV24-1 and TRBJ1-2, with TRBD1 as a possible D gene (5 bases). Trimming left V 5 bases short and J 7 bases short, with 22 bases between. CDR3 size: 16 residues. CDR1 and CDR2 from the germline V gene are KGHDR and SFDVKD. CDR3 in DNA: TGTGCCACCAGTGGGGGCCGCGGACAAATTTTAGGTGGCTACACCTTC. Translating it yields CATSGGRGQILGGYTF.

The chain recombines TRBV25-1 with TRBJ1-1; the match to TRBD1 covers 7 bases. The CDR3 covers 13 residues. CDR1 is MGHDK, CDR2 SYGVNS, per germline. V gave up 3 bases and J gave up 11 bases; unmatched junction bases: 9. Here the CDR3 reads CASSDRRDSSAFF. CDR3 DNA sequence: TGTGCCAGCAGTGATCGCCGGGACAGTTCGGCTTTCTTT.

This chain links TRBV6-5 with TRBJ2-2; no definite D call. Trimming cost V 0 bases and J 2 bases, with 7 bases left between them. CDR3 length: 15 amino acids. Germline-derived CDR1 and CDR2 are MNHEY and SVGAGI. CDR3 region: CASSYSQPNTGELFF. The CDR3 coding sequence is TGTGCCAGCAGTTACTCACAGCCTAACACCGGGGAGCTGTTTTTT.

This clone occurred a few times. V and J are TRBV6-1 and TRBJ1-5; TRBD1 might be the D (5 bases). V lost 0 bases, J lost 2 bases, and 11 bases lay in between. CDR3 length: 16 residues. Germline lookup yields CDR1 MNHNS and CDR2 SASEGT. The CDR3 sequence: CASSEALDKGNQPQHF. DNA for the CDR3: TGTGCCAGCAGTGAAGCCCTGGACAAAGGCAATCAGCCCCAGCATTTT.

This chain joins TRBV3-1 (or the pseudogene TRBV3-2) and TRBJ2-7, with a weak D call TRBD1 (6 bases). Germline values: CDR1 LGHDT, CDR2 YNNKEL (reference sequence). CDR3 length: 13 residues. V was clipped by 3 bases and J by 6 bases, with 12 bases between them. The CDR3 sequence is CASSHGARGEQYF. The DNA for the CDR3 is TGTGCCAGCAGCCATGGGGCCAGGGGCGAGCAGTACTTC.

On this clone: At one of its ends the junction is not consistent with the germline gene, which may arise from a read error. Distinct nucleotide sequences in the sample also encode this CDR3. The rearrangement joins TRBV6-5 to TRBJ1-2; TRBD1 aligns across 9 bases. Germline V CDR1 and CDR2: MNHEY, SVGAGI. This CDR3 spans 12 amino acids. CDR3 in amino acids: CASSSGQGNRAF. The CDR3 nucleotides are TGTGCCAGCAGTTCGGGACAGGGAAATAGAGCCTTC.

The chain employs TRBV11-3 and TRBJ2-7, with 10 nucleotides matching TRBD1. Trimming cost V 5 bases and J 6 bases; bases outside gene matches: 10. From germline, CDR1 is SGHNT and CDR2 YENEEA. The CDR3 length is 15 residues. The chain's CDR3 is CASSKGTGAVGEQYF. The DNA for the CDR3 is TGTGCCAGCAGCAAAGGGACAGGGGCCGTGGGCGAGCAGTACTTC.

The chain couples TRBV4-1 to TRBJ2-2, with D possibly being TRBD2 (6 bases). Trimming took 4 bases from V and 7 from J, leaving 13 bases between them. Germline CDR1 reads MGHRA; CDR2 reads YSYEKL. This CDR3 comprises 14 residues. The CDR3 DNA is TGCGCCAGCAGCCCGCGGGATTTTGGCGGGGAGCTGTTTTTT. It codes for CASSPRDFGGELFF.